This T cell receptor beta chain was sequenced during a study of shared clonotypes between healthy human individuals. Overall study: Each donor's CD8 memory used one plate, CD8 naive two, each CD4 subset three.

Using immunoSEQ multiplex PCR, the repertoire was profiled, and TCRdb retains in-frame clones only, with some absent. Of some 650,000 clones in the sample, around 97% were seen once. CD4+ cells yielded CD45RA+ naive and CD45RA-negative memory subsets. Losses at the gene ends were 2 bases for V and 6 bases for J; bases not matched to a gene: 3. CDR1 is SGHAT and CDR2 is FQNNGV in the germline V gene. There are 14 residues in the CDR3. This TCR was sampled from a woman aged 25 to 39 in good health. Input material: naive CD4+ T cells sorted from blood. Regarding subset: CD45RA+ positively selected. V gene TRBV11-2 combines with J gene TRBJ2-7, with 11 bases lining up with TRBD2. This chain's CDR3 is CASSLTSGSIEQYF. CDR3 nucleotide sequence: TGTGCCAGCAGCTTAACTAGCGGGAGTATCGAGCAGTACTTC.